This TCR beta chain was captured in a study of T cell responses to AZD1222 COVID-19 vaccine. Study-wide results and limits: Only six AZD1222 recipients tested seropositive at baseline.

The CDR3 totals 11 residues. CDR1 and CDR2 (germline): SGHRS, YFSETQ. Trimming stripped 4 bases from V and 9 bases from J, with 8 bases between. On this clone: The antigen remains unidentified.

Assay used: immunoSEQ multiplex PCR; TCRdb lists only in-frame clones, some missing. The sample has over 100,000 clones, roughly 93% seen once. The gene calls are TRBV5-1 and TRBJ2-1, with D possibly being TRBD1 (6 bases). This receptor was identified in an adult who received the AZD1222 COVID-19 vaccine. The source material was peripheral blood, sampled 28 days after the second AZD1222 dose. The CDR3 region is CASSVGAEQFF. The CDR3, as DNA: TGCGCCAGCAGCGTGGGGGCTGAGCAGTTCTTC.